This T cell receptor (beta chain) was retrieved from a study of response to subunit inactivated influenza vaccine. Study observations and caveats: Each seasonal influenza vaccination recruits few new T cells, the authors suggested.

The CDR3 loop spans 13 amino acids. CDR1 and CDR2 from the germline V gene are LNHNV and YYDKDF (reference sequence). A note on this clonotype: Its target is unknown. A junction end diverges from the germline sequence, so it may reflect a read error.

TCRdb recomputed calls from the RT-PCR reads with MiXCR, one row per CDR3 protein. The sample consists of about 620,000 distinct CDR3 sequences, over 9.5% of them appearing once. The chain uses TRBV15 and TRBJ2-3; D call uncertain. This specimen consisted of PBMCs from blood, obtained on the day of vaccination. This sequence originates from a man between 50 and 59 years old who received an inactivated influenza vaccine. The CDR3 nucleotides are TGTGCCACCAGCAGAGATAATCCGGATACGCGGTATTTT. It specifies CATSRDNPDTRYF.